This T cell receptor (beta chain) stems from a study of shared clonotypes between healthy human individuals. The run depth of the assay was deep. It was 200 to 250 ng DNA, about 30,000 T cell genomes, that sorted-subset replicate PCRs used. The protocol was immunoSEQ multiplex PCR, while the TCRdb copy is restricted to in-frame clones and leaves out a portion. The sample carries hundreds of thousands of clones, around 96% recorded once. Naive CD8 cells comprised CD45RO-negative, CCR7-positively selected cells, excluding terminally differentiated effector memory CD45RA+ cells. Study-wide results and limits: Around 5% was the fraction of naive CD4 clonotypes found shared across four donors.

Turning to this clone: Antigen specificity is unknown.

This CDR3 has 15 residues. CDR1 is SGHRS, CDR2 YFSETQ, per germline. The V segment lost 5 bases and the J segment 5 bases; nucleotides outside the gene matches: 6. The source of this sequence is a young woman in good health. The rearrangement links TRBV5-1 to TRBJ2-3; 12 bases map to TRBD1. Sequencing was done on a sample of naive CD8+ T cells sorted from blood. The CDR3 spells CASRRRDRGLDTQYF. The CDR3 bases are TGCGCCAGCAGGAGGCGGGACAGGGGGCTAGATACGCAGTATTTT.